This entry concerns a single T cell receptor beta chain. This clonotype was counted only a few times. This clone's antigen is unknown. The record has no base qualities; no much larger clone is one base away. The sample comes from a study of T cells after yellow fever vaccination (dated by TCRdb to about 2019). Turning to the overall study: The SMART-Seq v4 Ultra Low Input RNA kit was used to prepare libraries from fractions with low cell numbers. Blood was drawn at multiple timepoints before and after primary and secondary immunization, with bulk PBMC replicates and cell subsets isolated. Two healthy male donors made up the cohort, one aged 18 to 29 years and the other aged 30 to 40 years. To follow T-cell clones before and after primary and booster YFV17D yellow fever vaccination, bulk TCR alpha and beta repertoires were sequenced over time. Results the study describes overall, beyond this receptor: The study included only a couple of donors, which limits how far the findings can be generalized. The secondary T-cell response was found to be weaker but faster than the primary response, with a peak reached on day 5 rather than on day 15. FACS-sorted repertoires could contain abundant contaminating clonotypes from the bulk population, so computational filtering was required. A small fraction of clonotypes appeared in both the CD4 and CD8 compartments, likely as a result of convergent recombination. Most clones expanded after primary vaccination (around 96% of CD4 and around nine tenths of CD8) were re-detected after the booster, suggesting that broad memory maintenance occurred.

Reading the label with the study, this specimen's treatment or condition is: live attenuated yellow fever vaccine strain. Two biological replicates of bulk PBMCs were collected at each blood-draw timepoint. PBMCs were isolated from peripheral blood using a standard Ficoll-Paque protocol. TriZol was used to extract RNA from bulk PBMCs, from CD4 and CD8 fractions, and from dextramer-positive and dextramer-negative fractions. TCR cDNA was made using 5'RACE template switching, a step that added a universal primer site and unique molecular identifiers. Priming for cDNA synthesis came from both the TCR alpha and TCR beta constant segments. Libraries were amplified in two PCR steps, with sample barcodes and sequencing adapters added in the second step. Sequencing of libraries was done on Illumina HiSeq 2500 (2x100 bp) or NovaSeq (2x150 bp). From the authors' description of their analysis: Demultiplexing of reads and collapsing into UMI consensus sequences were performed with MIGEC, and V(D)J alignment was carried out with MiXCR. Using edgeR on replicate PBMC samples, clonotypes were called vaccine-responding if FDR was below 0.01 and the log2 fold change was above 5 up to day 15. CD4 or CD8 identity was assigned to each bulk clonotype according to whether the clonotype was present at higher abundance in the sequenced CD4 repertoire or the sequenced CD8 repertoire. The public reads were reprocessed in TCRdb via fastp at Q25 and MiXCR, keeping in-frame beta chains. All rows with the same CDR3 protein become a single entry with the most common DNA and genes. TCRdb, rather than the study authors, made the V and J calls. This sample holds 450,000 to 550,000 distinct CDR3 sequences; around a fifth were observed only once. The ten largest clonotypes hold about 16% of the sample.

The specimen was PBMCs, collected less than 25 days after the first yellow fever vaccination. The clonotype originates from a man younger than 30 who received the YFV17D yellow fever vaccine.

The CDR3 protein is CASSPFMRLDGYTF. The DNA sequence is TGCGCCAGCAGCCCGTTTATGAGACTCGATGGCTACACCTTC. Recombination connected TRBV5-1 to TRBJ1-2, with an unclear D gene assignment. From the cysteine through the phenylalanine, the CDR3 covers 14 amino acids. The CDR3 DNA has 42 bases and is translated from base 1. V was cut back by 4 bases and J by 6 bases, leaving a gap of 16 bases between them. From the germline V gene, CDR1 is SGHRS and CDR2 is YFSETQ.